The present T cell receptor beta chain was sequenced within a study of cytomegalovirus exposure and HLA in healthy donors. PCR amplification relied on 60 Vbeta primers (plus 13 Jbeta primers). Sequenced by immunoSEQ multiplex PCR; TCRdb stores in-frame clones only, minus some. The repertoire holds approximately 160,000 clones, with roughly 86% as singletons. The sequenced sample was PBMCs. This clonotype originated in a girl aged 10 to 17 in good health and CMV-seropositive.

CDR3 protein: CASSSLSVAGGGTQYF. The DNA for the CDR3 is TGTGCCAGCAGTTCTCTTTCTGTAGCGGGGGGCGGGACCCAGTACTTC. The rearrangement joins TRBV6-5 to TRBJ2-5, with 10 positions matching TRBD2. Germline assignment: CDR1 MNHEY and CDR2 SVGAGI. This CDR3 has 16 amino acids. V trimming: 4 bases; J trimming: 7 bases; junction bases outside the gene matches: 12.